The following is a T cell receptor (beta chain) sequence with its context. This entry comes from a study of T cell responses to AZD1222 COVID-19 vaccine. Assay: immunoSEQ multiplex PCR; the TCRdb copy retains only in-frame clones and omits some. The profile shows 100,000 to 130,000 clones, around 87% of them singletons. The CDR3 sequence is 14 residues long. The germline CDR1 and CDR2 sequences are SGHRS and YFSETQ. With 0 bases removed from V and 0 bases from J, the gap between germline ends came to 6 bases. The sequence came from an adult in good health. The J gene is TRBJ1-2, the V gene TRBV5-1; TRBD1 might be the D (6 bases). This sample comprised peripheral blood, obtained on day 0 of AZD1222 vaccination. CDR3 bases: TGCGCCAGCAGCTTGGAGGGGGCTAACTATGGCTACACCTTC. Translation: CASSLEGANYGYTF.